The T cell receptor (beta chain) described here comes from a study of shared clonotypes between healthy human individuals. Study-level findings and limits: Sampling covered nothing but blood. Tissue TCR repertoires likely differ from those found in blood.

This clone was recorded a few times. What it binds is not known. The CDR3 extends over 14 amino acids. V was clipped by 4 bases and J by 6 bases; unmatched bases: 6. Germline V gene sequence: CDR1 SGHRS, CDR2 YFSETQ. Researchers divided each subset's genomic DNA evenly across several immunoSEQ plates. Authors' data handling: For the immunoSEQ data, sequences were junction-only without quality scores, so filtering differed. Sequencing used immunoSEQ multiplex PCR; TCRdb keeps in-frame clones, though not all of them. That table is the source of V, J and clone size, and D and trimming were worked out from the DNA. The sample holds approximately 940,000 clones, over 60% seen once. Within Nashville, Tennessee resided all donors, each a Caucasian adult.

J is TRBJ2-3 and V is TRBV5-1; 9 positions match TRBD2. This clonotype originated in a man younger than 30 in good health. Material: memory CD4+ T cells sorted from blood. Described subset: CD45RA-negative fraction. In nucleotides, the CDR3 is TGCGCCAGCAGCATCGGGACTAGCAGCGATACGCAGTATTTT. Translated: CASSIGTSSDTQYF. The full variable domain, rest sourced from reference TRBV5-1 and TRBJ2-3, is KAGVTQTPRYLIKTRGQQVTLSCSPISGHRSVSWYQQTPGQGLQFLFEYFSETQRNKGNFPGRFSGRQFSNSRSEMNVSTLELGDSALYLCASSIGTSSDTQYFGPGTRLTVL.